This entry describes one T cell receptor beta chain. The data belong to a study of T cell changes during pregnancy in multiple sclerosis. V was cut by 4 bases and J by 4 bases, with 12 bases left in between. The CDR3 is 14 residues long. In germline, CDR1 is MNHNS, CDR2 SASEGT. This table comes from immunoSEQ multiplex PCR, and its TCRdb copy is limited to in-frame clones, with some not included. The sample has nearly 50,000 clones; approximately 93% are singletons. This sequence originates from a female donor with multiple sclerosis, enrolled in a pregnancy study. The chain links TRBV6-1 to TRBJ2-3, with no clear D. The sample here was CD4+ T cells from peripheral blood mononuclear cells, taken in the first trimester of pregnancy. CDR3 DNA sequence: TGTGCCAGCAGTGGAGTGATGGGCCCAGATACGCAGTATTTT. It translates to CASSGVMGPDTQYF.